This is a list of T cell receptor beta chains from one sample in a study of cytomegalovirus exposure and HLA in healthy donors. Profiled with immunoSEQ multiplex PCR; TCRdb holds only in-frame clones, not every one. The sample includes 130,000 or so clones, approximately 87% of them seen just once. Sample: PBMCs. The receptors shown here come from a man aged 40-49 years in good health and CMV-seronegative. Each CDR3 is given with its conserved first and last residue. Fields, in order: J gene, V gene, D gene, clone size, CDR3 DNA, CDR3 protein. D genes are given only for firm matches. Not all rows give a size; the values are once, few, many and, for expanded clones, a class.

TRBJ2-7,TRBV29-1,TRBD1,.,TGCAGCGCCATGGACAGGGGAAGCGAGCAGTACTTC,CSAMDRGSEQYF
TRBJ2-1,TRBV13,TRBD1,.,TGTGCCAGCAGCTTAGGCACCCTCAGGGGACAGGCCAATGAGCAGTTCTTC,CASSLGTLRGQANEQFF
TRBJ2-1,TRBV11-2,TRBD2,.,TGTGCCAGCAGCCCCTGGACTAGCGGGGCGAATGAGCAGTTCTTC,CASSPWTSGANEQFF
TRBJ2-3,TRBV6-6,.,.,TGTGCCAGCACCCTAACGGGGACATTAACAGATACGCAGTATTTT,CASTLTGTLTDTQYF
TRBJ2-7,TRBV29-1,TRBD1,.,TGCAGCGTTGAAAAGTCCGGGACAGGGTCCGGCGAGCAGTACTTC,CSVEKSGTGSGEQYF
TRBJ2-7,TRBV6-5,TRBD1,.,TGTGCCAGCAGGGCACCGGGACAGGGGGCACTCGAGCAGTACTTC,CASRAPGQGALEQYF
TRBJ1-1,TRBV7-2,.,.,TGTGCCAGCAGCCTACAGACCGGGGAGTGGACTGAAGCTTTCTTT,CASSLQTGEWTEAFF
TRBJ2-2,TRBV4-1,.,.,TGCGCCAGCAGCAATTATCCGTCTAGCGTTCCCGGGGAGCTGTTTTTT,CASSNYPSSVPGELFF
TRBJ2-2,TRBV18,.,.,TGTGCCAGCTCACCGCAGGGCGCCGGGGAGCTGTTTTTT,CASSPQGAGELFF
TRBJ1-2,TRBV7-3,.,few,TGTGCCAGCAGCCTACAGTCAGGGTTTGGTTCGGGCTATGGCTACACCTTC,CASSLQSGFGSGYGYTF
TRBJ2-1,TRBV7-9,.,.,TGTTCCAGCAGCTTAACTAGCTACAATGAGCAGTTCTTC,CSSSLTSYNEQFF
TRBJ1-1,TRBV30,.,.,TGTGCCTGGGGCAGGGTGGGAGCTTTCTTT,CAWGRVGAFF
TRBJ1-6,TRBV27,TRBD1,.,TGTGCCAGCAGACCCCTCGACAGGGAGGTTTCACCCCTCCACTTT,CASRPLDREVSPLHF
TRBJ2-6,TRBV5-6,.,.,TGTGCCAGCCTCGTCTCTGGGGCCAACGTCCTGACTTTC,CASLVSGANVLTF
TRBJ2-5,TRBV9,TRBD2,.,TGTGCCAGCAGCGATCGGACTAGCGGAGGGGCCCAGTACTTC,CASSDRTSGGAQYF
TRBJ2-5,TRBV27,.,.,TGTGCCAGTAAACCGGGGACCCAGTACTTC,CASKPGTQYF
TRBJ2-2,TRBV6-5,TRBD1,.,TGTGCCAGCAGTTACCAGAGGACAGGGGGCACCGGGGAGCTGTTTTTT,CASSYQRTGGTGELFF